What follows describes a single TCR beta chain. The antigen is undetermined. Trimming removed 1 base at V and 4 bases at J, with 8 bases between. The germline CDR1 and CDR2 sequences are GTSNPN and SVGIG (reference sequence). CDR3 length: 13 amino acids. As the sequencing template, cDNA was produced by extracting RNA and reverse transcribing it. Libraries were prepared by immunoSEQ multiplex PCR; TCRdb keeps only in-frame clonotypes and omits some of them. This sample carries some 240,000 clones, 50% to 60% of them seen once, and the ten largest clones take just over 0.45%. This specimen comes from a study of CD8+ T cells in alopecia areata. About the research overall: The study gave tofacitinib for 6 to 18 months, then 6 months off drug.

The study, taken as a whole, reports: Clonality was higher in lesional than normal scalp, especially in alopecia totalis/universalis. Sequenced scalp T cells also include alphabeta T cells resident in normal skin.

Collected material from alopecia areata patients comprised lesional scalp punch biopsies and peripheral blood. The V call is TRBV30, the J call TRBJ2-1; maybe TRBD1 (6 bases). Material: CD4+ T cells sorted from blood, obtained at week 0. The TCR was taken from a human donor with alopecia areata. The CDR3 loop is CAWSGDRYNEQFF. CDR3 DNA sequence: TGTGCCTGGAGTGGCGACAGGTACAATGAGCAGTTCTTC.